This TCR beta chain comes out of a study of T cells in Graves' hyperthyroidism and ophthalmopathy. TCR beta CDR3 regions were amplified from RNA. Using the HTBI primer set, a first-round RT-PCR was run on the TCR CDR3. TCRdb redid the calling of the multiplex PCR reads with MiXCR, one entry per CDR3 protein. The sample has roughly 500,000 distinct CDR3 sequences; approximately 48% are singletons. As regards this clonotype: Its antigen is unidentified.

CDR1 and CDR2 from the germline V gene are SGDLS and YYNGEE. Trimming removed 0 bases at V and 0 bases at J, with 7 bases between. CDR3 length: 16 amino acids. Study-level results: Ophthalmopathy got predicted by the model a median 6.5 months before its onset. Peripheral blood also featured most of the thyroid clonotypes expanded above 0.001.

This chain connects TRBV9 to TRBJ2-6, with no clear D. Source material: peripheral blood or thyroid tissue (not recorded which). The sequence came from an adult woman with Graves' disease, either hyperthyroidism or ophthalmopathy (not recorded which). CDR3 in DNA: TGTGCCAGCAGCGTAGGTTTTCCCTCTGGGGCCAACGTCCTGACTTTC. This gives the protein CASSVGFPSGANVLTF. Complete variable domain (other parts from reference TRBV9 and TRBJ2-6): DSGVTQTPKHLITATGQRVTLRCSPRSGDLSVYWYQQSLDQGLQFLIQYYNGEERAKGNILERFSAQQFPDLHSELNLSSLELGDSALYFCASSVGFPSGANVLTFGAGSRLTVL.